These 15 T cell receptor beta chains came from one sample sequenced in a study of cytomegalovirus exposure and HLA in healthy donors. PCR was performed using 60 Vbeta and 13 Jbeta primers. Repertoires were generated with immunoSEQ multiplex PCR, while TCRdb's copy carries only in-frame clones and drops some. The sample lists 140,000 or so clones; about 74% were seen once. The sample consisted of PBMCs. Receptor source: a young man in good health and CMV-seropositive.

A few counts support this clone. CDR3 sequence: CASSTTLAGEGDEQFF. CDR3 coding DNA: TGTGCCAGCAGCACCACACTAGCGGGAGAAGGCGATGAGCAGTTCTTC. This chain joins TRBV7-9 and TRBJ2-1; 11 nucleotides match TRBD2. The length of the CDR3 is 16 residues. The J segment lost 8 bases and the V segment lost 5 bases, leaving 11 bases of the junction unmatched. The germline V gene encodes CDR1 SEHNR and CDR2 FQNEAQ (reference sequence).

The rearrangement joins TRBV5-4 to TRBJ2-7; the match to TRBD1 covers 9 bases. With 4 bases clipped from V and 4 bases from J, the junction kept 3 bases outside the gene matches. Germline lookup yields CDR1 SGHNT and CDR2 YYREEE (reference sequence). The CDR3 has 13 amino acids. The CDR3, as DNA: TGTGCCAGCAGCAGGGACAGGGTTTACGAGCAGTACTTC. It specifies CASSRDRVYEQYF.

This clone has only a few counts. The chain has TRBV5-8 and TRBJ1-4; 8 positions agree with TRBD1. J gave up 4 bases and V 2 bases, and 1 base lay outside the gene matches. CDR1 SGHTS and CDR2 YDEGEE come from the germline V gene. The CDR3 runs 14 residues. The CDR3 reads CASSFDRGNEKLFF. The CDR3 DNA reads TGTGCCAGCAGCTTCGACAGGGGTAATGAAAAACTGTTTTTT.

This chain joins TRBV9 and TRBJ2-7; no definite D call. The CDR3 length is 16 residues. Germline V gene sequence: CDR1 SGDLS, CDR2 YYNGEE. Between the trimmed V and J ends, which lost 4 bases and 1 base, there was a span of 18 bases. CDR3 bases: TGTGCCAGCAGCCCGGAACCGAGGAAATATTCCTACGAGCAGTACTTC. Protein product: CASSPEPRKYSYEQYF.

The chain links TRBV5-1 to TRBJ2-3; TRBD2 agrees at 12 bases. The CDR3 spans 16 residues. V dropped 4 bases and J dropped 5; count of bases not matched to a gene: 8. Looked up from germline, CDR1 is SGHRS and CDR2 is YFSETQ. The DNA for the CDR3 is TGCGCCAGCAGCCTTCTAGCGGGGGGGCAGGGAGATACGCAGTATTTT. It codes for CASSLLAGGQGDTQYF.

The chain combines TRBV19 with TRBJ2-2, with 8 nucleotides matching TRBD1. There are 14 residues in the CDR3. V dropped 3 bases and J dropped 6; count of bases not matched to a gene: 3. CDR1 is LNHDA, CDR2 SQIVND, per germline (reference sequence). CDR3 residues: CASSIGQGPGELFF. The CDR3 region has the DNA TGTGCCAGTAGTATTGGACAGGGTCCCGGGGAGCTGTTTTTT.

The chain uses TRBV6-1 and TRBJ1-6; D might be TRBD1 (6 bases). The CDR3 extends over 15 amino acids. The ends were cut back, 5 bases at V and 1 base at J, with 9 bases in the middle. The germline CDR1 and CDR2 sequences are MNHNS and SASEGT. The CDR3 loop reads CASSLQGSYNSPLHF. CDR3 nucleotide sequence: TGTGCCAGCAGTTTACAGGGTTCCTATAATTCACCCCTCCACTTT.

With respect to this clone: The junction departs from the called germline gene at one end, perhaps through a read error. V is TRBV7-7 and J is TRBJ2-2; D ambiguous. Per germline, CDR1 SSHAT and CDR2 FNYEAQ (reference sequence). The CDR3 contains 15 residues. CDR3 residues: CASSLGPSFTGELFF. The CDR3 bases are TGTGCTAGCAGCTTAGGTCCTTCCTTCACCGGGGAGCTGTTTTTT.

The genes are TRBV29-1 and TRBJ1-1; D is possibly TRBD1 (6 bases). The V gene lost 4 bases and the J gene lost 2 bases, with 11 bases spanning the gap. CDR1 SQVTM and CDR2 ANQGSEA come from the germline V gene. This CDR3 has 13 amino acids. In DNA, the CDR3 is TGCAGCGTTGGAGGGGGATACAACACTGAAGCTTTCTTT. Translated, it gives CSVGGGYNTEAFF.

This clone has just a few counts. DNA of the CDR3: TGTGCCAGCAGCGCTAACAGGGGAAAAGAGACCCAGTACTTC. This sequence encodes CASSANRGKETQYF. The rearrangement joins TRBV7-2 to TRBJ2-5, with 7 bases identical to TRBD1. The CDR3 has 14 amino acids. Trimming removed 5 bases from V and 3 bases from J; junction bases left unmatched: 6. CDR1 and CDR2 (germline): SGHTA, FQGNSA.

V and J are TRBV6-5 and TRBJ2-7, with 8 positions matching TRBD1. With V trimmed by 8 bases and J by 3 bases, 6 bases remained unmatched. Looked up from germline, CDR1 is MNHEY and CDR2 is SVGAGI. The CDR3 contains 13 residues. For the CDR3, the DNA is TGTGCCAGCCGCCCGGACAGGGACTACGAGCAGTACTTC. It yields the protein CASRPDRDYEQYF.

The genes are TRBV28 and TRBJ2-5; D is unclear. Germline CDR1 is MDHEN and CDR2 is SYDVKM. Trimming took 3 bases from V and 4 from J, leaving 15 bases between them. CDR3 size: 15 residues. CDR3 in DNA: TGTGCCAGCAGTTTCCCGGGTTCGTCGCGAGAGACCCAGTACTTC. It codes for CASSFPGSSRETQYF.

J is TRBJ1-4 and V is TRBV9, with 9 positions matching TRBD1. CDR1 is SGDLS, CDR2 YYNGEE, per germline. V lost 0 bases to trimming and J lost 8 bases; unmatched junction nucleotides: 11. CDR3 size: 17 residues. The CDR3 bases are TGTGCCAGCAGCGTAGGGGACAGGGCGGCTGGATACGAAAAACTGTTTTTT. Translation gives CASSVGDRAAGYEKLFF.

The chain has TRBV27 and TRBJ1-2; a possible D gene is TRBD1 (5 bases). V was shortened by 5 bases and J by 7 bases, with 11 bases between the two germline ends. Germline V lookup: CDR1 MNHEY, CDR2 SMNVEV (reference sequence). This CDR3 contains 12 residues. As DNA, the CDR3 is TGTGCCAGCAGTCCCCAGGGCTCTGGCTACACCTTC. It specifies CASSPQGSGYTF.

This clone was observed a handful of times. The chain carries TRBV6-5 and TRBJ2-1; tentatively, D is TRBD1 (5 bases). The length of the CDR3 is 12 residues. Trimming left V 5 bases short and J 5 bases short, with 7 bases between. Germline loops: CDR1 MNHEY, CDR2 SVGAGI. CDR3 in DNA: TGTGCCAGCAGTACAGGAGACAATGAGCAGTTCTTC. Protein: CASSTGDNEQFF.